This T cell receptor beta chain was retrieved from a study of long-term antiretroviral therapy in people with HIV. Notes on this clone: Its antigen is still unknown.

Points from the study as a whole: Diversity measured after ART increased yet remained under transplant donor controls. Comparison with controls showed narrower CDR3 length ranges in HIV repertoires. Repertoire dominance by clones expanded before ART was seen at all time points.

There was at least one pre-ART PBMC sample for each donor, plus at least two post-ART PBMC samples. The immunoSEQ assay was v3.0, run at survey level. The assay was immunoSEQ multiplex PCR, and TCRdb's table has in-frame clones only and misses some. Counted here are 40,000 to 50,000 clones, around 93% occurring once; the ten biggest clones make up 2% to 2.5%. Sequencing used unsorted PBMCs, obtained 9 to 9.5 years after starting antiretroviral therapy. This clonotype was obtained from a man aged 25 to 40 with HIV.

The DNA for the CDR3 is TGTGCCAGCAGCTTAGAAAGGACAGATACGCAGTATTTT. Its protein product is CASSLERTDTQYF. This sequence joins TRBV11-1 and TRBJ2-3, with no clear D. This CDR3 is built from 13 residues. Germline V lookup: CDR1 SGHAT, CDR2 FQDESV (reference sequence). Trimming cost V 1 base and J 3 bases, with 5 bases left between them.